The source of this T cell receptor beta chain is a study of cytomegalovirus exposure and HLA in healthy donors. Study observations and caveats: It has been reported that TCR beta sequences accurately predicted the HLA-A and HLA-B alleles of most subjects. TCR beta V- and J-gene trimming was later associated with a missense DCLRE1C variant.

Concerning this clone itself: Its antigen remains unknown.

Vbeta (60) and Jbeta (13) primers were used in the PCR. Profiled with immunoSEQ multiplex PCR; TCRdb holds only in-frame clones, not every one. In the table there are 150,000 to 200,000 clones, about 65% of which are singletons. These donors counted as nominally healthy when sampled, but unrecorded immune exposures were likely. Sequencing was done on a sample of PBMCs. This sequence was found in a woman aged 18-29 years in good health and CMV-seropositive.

CDR3 region: CASSFGTSAGEQFF. The CDR3 DNA is TGTGCCAGCAGCTTCGGGACTAGCGCCGGTGAGCAGTTCTTC. The rearrangement uses TRBV5-6 and TRBJ2-1; 10 bases fit TRBD2. Losses at the gene ends were 2 bases for V and 9 bases for J; bases not matched to a gene: 5. Germline loops: CDR1 SGHDT, CDR2 YYEEEE. The CDR3 spans 14 residues.